Listed here are 2 T cell receptor beta chains from one sample, sequenced in a study of beta chain features in type 1 diabetes. Expressed TCRB transcripts were sequenced because the isolated RNA had all been reverse transcribed beforehand. Assay: immunoSEQ multiplex PCR; the TCRdb copy retains only in-frame clones and omits some. The table shows fewer than 550,000 clones, with about 10% occurring only once. Sample: naive CD4+ T cells from blood. These receptors were obtained from a woman between 18 and 29 years old in good health.

This clone was counted between two and nine times. This chain uses TRBV29-1 with TRBJ2-7; D is undetermined. V lost 5 bases and J lost 3, with 11 bases in between. The CDR3 length is 12 residues. The germline V gene has CDR1 SQVTM and CDR2 ANQGSEA. This CDR3 reads CSVRSYGYEQYF. The CDR3 bases are TGCAGCGTTCGCTCGTATGGCTACGAGCAGTACTTC.

This clone was picked up a small number of times. This chain connects TRBV7-9 to TRBJ2-1; 8 positions match TRBD2. From germline, CDR1 is SEHNR and CDR2 FQNEAQ (reference sequence). The CDR3 covers 16 residues. V trimming: 4 bases; J trimming: 4 bases; junction bases outside the gene matches: 9. The CDR3 spells CASSSRLGGRYNEQFF. CDR3 bases: TGTGCCAGCAGCTCCCGACTGGGCGGGAGGTACAATGAGCAGTTCTTC.